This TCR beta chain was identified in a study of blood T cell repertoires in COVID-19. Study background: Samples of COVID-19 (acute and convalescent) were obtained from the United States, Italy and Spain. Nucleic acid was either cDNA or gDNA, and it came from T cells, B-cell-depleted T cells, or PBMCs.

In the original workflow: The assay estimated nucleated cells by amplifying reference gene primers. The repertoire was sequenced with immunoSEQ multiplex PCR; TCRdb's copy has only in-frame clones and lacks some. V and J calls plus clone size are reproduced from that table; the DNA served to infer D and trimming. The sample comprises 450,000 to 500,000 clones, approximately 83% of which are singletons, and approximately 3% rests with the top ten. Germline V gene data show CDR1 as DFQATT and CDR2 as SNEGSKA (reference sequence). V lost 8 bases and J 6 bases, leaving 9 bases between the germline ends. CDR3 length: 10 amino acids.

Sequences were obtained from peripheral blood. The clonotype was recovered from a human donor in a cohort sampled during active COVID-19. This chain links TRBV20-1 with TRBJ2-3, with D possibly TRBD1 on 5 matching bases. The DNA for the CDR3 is TGCAGTCCTGCAGGGGATACGCAGTATTTT. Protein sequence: CSPAGDTQYF.